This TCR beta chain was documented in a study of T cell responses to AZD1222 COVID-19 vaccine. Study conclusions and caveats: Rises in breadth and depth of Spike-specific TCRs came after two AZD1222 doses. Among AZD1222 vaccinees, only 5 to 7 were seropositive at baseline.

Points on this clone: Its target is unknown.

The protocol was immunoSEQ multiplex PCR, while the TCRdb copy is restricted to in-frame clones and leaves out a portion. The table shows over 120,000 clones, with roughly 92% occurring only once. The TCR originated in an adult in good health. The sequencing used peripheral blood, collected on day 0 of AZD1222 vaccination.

The CDR3 here is CASSGTAEETQYF. In DNA, the CDR3 is TGCGCCAGCAGCGGGACAGCCGAAGAGACCCAGTACTTC. The chain employs TRBV5-1 and TRBJ2-5; 7 bases agree with TRBD1. This CDR3 is 13 amino acids long. In germline, CDR1 is SGHRS, CDR2 YFSETQ. V shed 4 bases, J shed 3 bases, and the junction held 3 bases outside the gene matches.